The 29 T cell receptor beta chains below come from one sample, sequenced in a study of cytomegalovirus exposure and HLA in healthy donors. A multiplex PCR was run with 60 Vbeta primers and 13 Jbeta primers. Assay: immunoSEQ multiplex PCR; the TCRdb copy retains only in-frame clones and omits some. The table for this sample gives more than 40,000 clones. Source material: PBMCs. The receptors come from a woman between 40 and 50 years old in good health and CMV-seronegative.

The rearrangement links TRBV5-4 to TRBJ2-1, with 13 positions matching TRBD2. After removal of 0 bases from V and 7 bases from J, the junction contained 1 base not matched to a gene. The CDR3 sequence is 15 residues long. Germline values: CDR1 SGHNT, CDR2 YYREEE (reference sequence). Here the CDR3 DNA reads TGTGCCAGCAGCTTGGCGGGACTAGCGGGAAATGAGCAGTTCTTC. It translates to CASSLAGLAGNEQFF.

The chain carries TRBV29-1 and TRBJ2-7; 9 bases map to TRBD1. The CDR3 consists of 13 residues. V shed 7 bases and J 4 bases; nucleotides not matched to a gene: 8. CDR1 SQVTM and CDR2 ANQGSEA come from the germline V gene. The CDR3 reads CSAKGDRAYEQYF. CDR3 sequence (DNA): TGCAGCGCTAAGGGGGACAGGGCATACGAGCAGTACTTC.

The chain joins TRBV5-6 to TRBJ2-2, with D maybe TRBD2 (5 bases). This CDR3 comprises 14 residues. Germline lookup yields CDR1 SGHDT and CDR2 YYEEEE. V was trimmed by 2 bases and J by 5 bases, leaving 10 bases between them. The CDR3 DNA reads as TGTGCCAGCAGCTTCGAGGGTGGGACCGGGGAGCTGTTTTTT. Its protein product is CASSFEGGTGELFF.

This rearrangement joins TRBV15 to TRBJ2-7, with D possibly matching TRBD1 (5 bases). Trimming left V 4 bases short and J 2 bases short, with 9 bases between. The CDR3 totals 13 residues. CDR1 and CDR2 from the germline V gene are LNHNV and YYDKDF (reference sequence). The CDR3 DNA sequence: TGTGCCACCAGCATCGACAGCGCCTACGAGCAGTACTTC. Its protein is CATSIDSAYEQYF.

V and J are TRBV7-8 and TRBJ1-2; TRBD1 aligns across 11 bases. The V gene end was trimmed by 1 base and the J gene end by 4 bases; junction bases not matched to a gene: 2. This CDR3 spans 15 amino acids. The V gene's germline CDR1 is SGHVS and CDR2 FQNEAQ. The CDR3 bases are TGTGCCAGCAGCTTAGTGGGACAGGGGGGCTATGGCTACACCTTC. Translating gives CASSLVGQGGYGYTF.

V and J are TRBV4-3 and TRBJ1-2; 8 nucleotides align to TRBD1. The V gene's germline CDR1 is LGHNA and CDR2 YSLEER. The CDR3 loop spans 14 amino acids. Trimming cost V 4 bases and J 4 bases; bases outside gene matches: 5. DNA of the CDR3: TGCGCCAGCAGCCCGGACAGGGAGGCCTATGGCTACACCTTC. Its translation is CASSPDREAYGYTF.

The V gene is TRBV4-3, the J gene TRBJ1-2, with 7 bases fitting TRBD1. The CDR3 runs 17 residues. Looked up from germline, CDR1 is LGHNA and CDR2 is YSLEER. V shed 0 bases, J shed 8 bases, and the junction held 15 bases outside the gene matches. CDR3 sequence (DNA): TGCGCCAGCAGCCAAGATGGGACAGCCTCCCTACTGGGAGGCTACACCTTC. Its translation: CASSQDGTASLLGGYTF.

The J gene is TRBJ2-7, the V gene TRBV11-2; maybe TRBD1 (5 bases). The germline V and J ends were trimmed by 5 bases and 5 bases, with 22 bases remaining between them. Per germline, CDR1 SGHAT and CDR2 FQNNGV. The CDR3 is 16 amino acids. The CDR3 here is CASSPHRQGRRHEQYF. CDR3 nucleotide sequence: TGTGCCAGCAGCCCCCATAGGCAGGGCCGTCGGCACGAGCAGTACTTC.

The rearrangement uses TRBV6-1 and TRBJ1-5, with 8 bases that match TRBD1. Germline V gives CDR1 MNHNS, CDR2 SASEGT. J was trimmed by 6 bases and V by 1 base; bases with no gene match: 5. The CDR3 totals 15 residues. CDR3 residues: CASSEEFTGGQPQHF. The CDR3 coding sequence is TGTGCCAGCAGTGAAGAGTTTACAGGGGGTCAGCCCCAGCATTTT.

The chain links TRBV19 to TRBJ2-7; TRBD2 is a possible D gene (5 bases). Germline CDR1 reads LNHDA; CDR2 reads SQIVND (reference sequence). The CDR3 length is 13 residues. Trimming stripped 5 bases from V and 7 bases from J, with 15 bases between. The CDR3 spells CASSSTSTGEQYF. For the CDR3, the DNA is TGTGCCAGTAGTTCTACCTCGACGGGGGAGCAGTACTTC.

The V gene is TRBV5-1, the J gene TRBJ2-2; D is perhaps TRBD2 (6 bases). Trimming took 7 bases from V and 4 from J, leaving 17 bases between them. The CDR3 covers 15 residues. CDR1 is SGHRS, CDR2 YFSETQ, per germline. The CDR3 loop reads CASVGLGGSTGELFF. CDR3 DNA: TGCGCCAGCGTCGGCTTGGGAGGAAGCACCGGGGAGCTGTTTTTT.

CDR3 in amino acids: CASSLFTGQGWSYGYTF. The DNA of the CDR3 is TGTGCCAGCAGTTTATTTACGGGACAGGGATGGAGCTATGGCTACACCTTC. The chain uses TRBV28 and TRBJ1-2, with TRBD1 identical over 9 bases. The CDR3 has 17 residues. The V gene's germline CDR1 is MDHEN and CDR2 SYDVKM. Trimming took 1 base from V and 4 from J; bases not matched to a gene: 10.

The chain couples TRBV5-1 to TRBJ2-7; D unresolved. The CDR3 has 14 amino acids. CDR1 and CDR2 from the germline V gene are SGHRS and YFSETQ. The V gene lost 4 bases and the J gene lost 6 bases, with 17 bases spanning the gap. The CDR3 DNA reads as TGCGCCAGCAGCCCAGTATCAGGTAGTGGCGAGCAGTACTTC. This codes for CASSPVSGSGEQYF. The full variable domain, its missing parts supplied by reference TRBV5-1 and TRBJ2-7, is KAGVTQTPRYLIKTRGQQVTLSCSPISGHRSVSWYQQTPGQGLQFLFEYFSETQRNKGNFPGRFSGRQFSNSRSEMNVSTLELGDSALYLCASSPVSGSGEQYFGPGTRLTVT.

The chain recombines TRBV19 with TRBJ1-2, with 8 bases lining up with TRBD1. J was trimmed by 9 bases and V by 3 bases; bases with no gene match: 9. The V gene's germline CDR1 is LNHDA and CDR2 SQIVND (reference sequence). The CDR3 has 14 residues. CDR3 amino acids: CASSISPGGYRYTF. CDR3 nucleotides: TGTGCCAGTAGTATCTCCCCAGGGGGCTACCGCTACACCTTC.

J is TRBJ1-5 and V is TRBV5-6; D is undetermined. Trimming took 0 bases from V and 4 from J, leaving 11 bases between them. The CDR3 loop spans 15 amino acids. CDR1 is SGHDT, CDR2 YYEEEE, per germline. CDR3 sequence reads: CASSLGGEGNQPQHF. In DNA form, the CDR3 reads TGTGCCAGCAGCTTGGGTGGGGAGGGAAATCAGCCCCAGCATTTT.

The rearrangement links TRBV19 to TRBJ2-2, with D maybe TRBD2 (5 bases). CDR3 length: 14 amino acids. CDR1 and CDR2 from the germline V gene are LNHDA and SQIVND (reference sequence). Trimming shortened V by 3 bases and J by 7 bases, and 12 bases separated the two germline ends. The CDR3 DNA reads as TGTGCCAGTAGTATTATGGCCGGGGTCGGGGAGCTGTTTTTT. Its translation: CASSIMAGVGELFF.

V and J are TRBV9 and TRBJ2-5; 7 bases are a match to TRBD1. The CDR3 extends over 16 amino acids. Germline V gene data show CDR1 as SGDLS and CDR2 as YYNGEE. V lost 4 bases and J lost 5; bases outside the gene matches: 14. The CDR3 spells CASSPQTGVLWETQYF. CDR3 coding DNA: TGTGCCAGCAGCCCGCAAACAGGGGTCTTGTGGGAGACCCAGTACTTC.

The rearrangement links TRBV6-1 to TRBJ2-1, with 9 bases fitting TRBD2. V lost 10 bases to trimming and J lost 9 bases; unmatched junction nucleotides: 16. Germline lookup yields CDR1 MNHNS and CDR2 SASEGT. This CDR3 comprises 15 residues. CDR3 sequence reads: CAISREREALGEQFF. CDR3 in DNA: TGTGCCATTTCAAGGGAGCGGGAGGCACTGGGTGAGCAGTTCTTC.

CDR3 residues: CASSLGQSYGYTF. CDR3 coding DNA: TGTGCCAGCAGCTTAGGGCAGAGCTATGGCTACACCTTC. The chain is built from TRBV7-3 and TRBJ1-2; D uncertain. CDR3 size: 13 residues. V was trimmed by 2 bases and J by 4 bases, leaving 8 bases between them. The germline V gene has CDR1 SGHTA and CDR2 FQGTGA.

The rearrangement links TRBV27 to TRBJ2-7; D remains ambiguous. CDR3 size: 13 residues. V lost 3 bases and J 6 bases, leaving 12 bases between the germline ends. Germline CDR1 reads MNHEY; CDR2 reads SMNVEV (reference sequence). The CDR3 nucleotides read TGTGCCAGCAGTTTCGGGTCTCCGAGCGAGCAGTACTTC. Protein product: CASSFGSPSEQYF.

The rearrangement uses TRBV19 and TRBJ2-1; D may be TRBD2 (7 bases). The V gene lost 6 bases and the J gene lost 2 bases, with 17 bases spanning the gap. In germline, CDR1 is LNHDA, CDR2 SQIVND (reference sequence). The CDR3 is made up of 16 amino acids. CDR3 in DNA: TGTGCCAGTAGCCTCTCGGGGGGCGGCCCCTACAATGAGCAGTTCTTC. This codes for CASSLSGGGPYNEQFF.

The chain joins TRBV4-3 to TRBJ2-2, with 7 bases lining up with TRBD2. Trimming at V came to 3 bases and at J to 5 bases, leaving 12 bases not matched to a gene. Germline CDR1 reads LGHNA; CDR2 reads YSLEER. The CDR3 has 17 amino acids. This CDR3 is CASSHPAGRVGTGELFF. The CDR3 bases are TGCGCCAGCAGCCACCCAGCGGGAAGGGTAGGGACCGGGGAGCTGTTTTTT.

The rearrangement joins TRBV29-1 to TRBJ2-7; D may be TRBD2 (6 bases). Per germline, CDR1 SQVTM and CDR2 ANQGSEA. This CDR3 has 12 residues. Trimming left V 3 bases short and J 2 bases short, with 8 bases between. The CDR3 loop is CSVESSAYEQYF. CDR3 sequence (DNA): TGCAGCGTTGAGTCTAGCGCCTACGAGCAGTACTTC.

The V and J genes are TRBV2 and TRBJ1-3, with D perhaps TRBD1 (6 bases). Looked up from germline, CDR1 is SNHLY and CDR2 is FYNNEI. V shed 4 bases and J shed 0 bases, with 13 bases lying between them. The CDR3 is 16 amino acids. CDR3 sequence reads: CASSGRNRASGNTIYF. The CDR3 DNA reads TGTGCCAGCAGTGGCCGTAACAGGGCCTCTGGAAACACCATATATTTT.

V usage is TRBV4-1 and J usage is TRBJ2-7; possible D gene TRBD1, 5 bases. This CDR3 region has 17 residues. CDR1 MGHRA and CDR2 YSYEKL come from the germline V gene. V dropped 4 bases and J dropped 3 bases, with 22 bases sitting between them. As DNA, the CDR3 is TGCGCCAGCAGCCGCTCCCCTTCGGCAGGGAAAAACTACGAGCAGTACTTC. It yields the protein CASSRSPSAGKNYEQYF.

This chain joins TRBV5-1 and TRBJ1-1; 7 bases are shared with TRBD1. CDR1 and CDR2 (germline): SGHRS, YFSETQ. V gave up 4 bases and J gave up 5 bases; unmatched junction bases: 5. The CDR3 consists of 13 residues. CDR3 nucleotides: TGCGCCAGCAGCAGGCAGGGGGATACTGAAGCTTTCTTT. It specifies CASSRQGDTEAFF.

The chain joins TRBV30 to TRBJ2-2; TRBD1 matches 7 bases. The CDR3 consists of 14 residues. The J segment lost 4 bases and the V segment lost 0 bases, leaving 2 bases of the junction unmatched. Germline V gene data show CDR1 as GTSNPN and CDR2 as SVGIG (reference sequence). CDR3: CAWSVNRGTGELFF. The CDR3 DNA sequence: TGTGCCTGGAGTGTAAACAGGGGCACCGGGGAGCTGTTTTTT. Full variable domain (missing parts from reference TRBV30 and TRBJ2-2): SQTIHQWPATLVQPVGSPLSLECTVEGTSNPNLYWYRQAAGRGLQLLFYSVGIGQISSEVPQNLSASRPQDRQFILSSKKLLLSDSGFYLCAWSVNRGTGELFFGEGSRLTVL.

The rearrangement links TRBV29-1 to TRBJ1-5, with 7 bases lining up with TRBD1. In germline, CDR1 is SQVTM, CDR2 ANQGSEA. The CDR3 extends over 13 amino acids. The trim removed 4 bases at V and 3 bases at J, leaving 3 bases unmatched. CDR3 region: CSVGQGANQPQHF. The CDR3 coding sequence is TGCAGCGTTGGACAGGGCGCCAATCAGCCCCAGCATTTT.

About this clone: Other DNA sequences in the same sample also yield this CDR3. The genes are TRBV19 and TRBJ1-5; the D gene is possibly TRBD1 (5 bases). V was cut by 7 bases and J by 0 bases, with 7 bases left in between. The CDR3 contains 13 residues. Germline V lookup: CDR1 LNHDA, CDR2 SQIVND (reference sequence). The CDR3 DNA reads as TGTGCCAGTACACAGGATAGCAATCAGCCCCAGCATTTT. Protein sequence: CASTQDSNQPQHF.